Shown below are 14 T cell receptor beta chains from a single sample sequenced in a study of neurological immune-mediated disorders. One entry per CDR3 protein, called by TCRdb with MiXCR from the 5' RACE reads. The sample has around 70,000 distinct CDR3 sequences, roughly 5.5% seen once. The sample taken for sequencing was PBMCs. Receptors were obtained from a woman in her twenties or thirties with multiple sclerosis.

This clonotype was seen ten or more times. V is TRBV7-2 and J is TRBJ2-7; D might be TRBD2 (6 bases). This CDR3 has 13 residues. V lost 1 base to trimming and J lost 5 bases, with 9 bases between them. The germline V gene encodes CDR1 SGHTA and CDR2 FQGNSA. The CDR3 spells CASSLVWEDEQYF. For the CDR3, the DNA is TGTGCCAGCAGCTTAGTGTGGGAGGACGAGCAGTACTTC.

This clonotype was counted many times. The junction departs from germline at one end; a sequencing error may be responsible. The genes are TRBV12-3 or TRBV12-4 and TRBJ2-7, with a tentative D call TRBD2 (6 bases). The CDR3 is 15 residues long. The CDR3 here is CVSSPSAAGSREQYF. The CDR3, as DNA: TGTGTCAGCAGTCCGTCCGCGGCGGGGTCTAGGGAGCAGTACTTC.

This clonotype was seen at least ten times. The V gene is TRBV15, the J gene TRBJ2-7; TRBD1 aligns across 8 bases. This CDR3 comprises 15 residues. V dropped 1 base and J dropped 0; count of bases not matched to a gene: 2. Per germline, CDR1 LNHNV and CDR2 YYDKDF (reference sequence). The CDR3 sequence is CATSRGGTGSYEQYF. In nucleotides, the CDR3 is TGTGCCACCAGCAGAGGAGGGACAGGCTCCTACGAGCAGTACTTC.

This clonotype was seen a few times. Mismatch with germline at one junction end may stem from a read error. This chain links TRBV5-8 with TRBJ1-5, with 7 bases identical to TRBD1. The CDR3 is 14 residues long. CDR1 is SGHTS and CDR2 is YDEGEE in the germline V gene. CDR3 coding DNA: TGTGCCAGCAGCACCTACAGGGGACATCAGCCCCAGAATTTT. This translates into CASSTYRGHQPQNF. Complete variable domain (other parts from reference TRBV5-8 and TRBJ1-5): EAGVTQSPTHLIKTRGQQATLRCSPISGHTSVYWYQQALGLGLQFLLWYDEGEERNRGNFPPRFSGRQFPNYSSELNVNALELEDSALYLCASSTYRGHQPQNFGDGTRLSIL.

This clonotype showed up many times. This chain uses TRBV7-9 with TRBJ1-2, with D tentatively TRBD1 (5 bases). The CDR3 is 14 amino acids. V shed 5 bases and J shed 0 bases, with 10 bases lying between them. The germline CDR1 and CDR2 sequences are SEHNR and FQNEAQ (reference sequence). CDR3 residues: CASSTGPTNYGYTF. CDR3 DNA sequence: TGTGCCAGCAGCACGGGACCAACTAACTATGGCTACACCTTC.

There are many counts of this clonotype. The rearrangement uses TRBV28 and TRBJ2-7; D might be TRBD2 (7 bases). The CDR3 is 17 amino acids. Germline lookup yields CDR1 MDHEN and CDR2 SYDVKM. V was trimmed by 6 bases and J by 3 bases, leaving 24 bases between them. CDR3 loop: CASSRALGGGGNYEQYF. The CDR3 nucleotides are TGTGCCAGCAGCCGGGCACTGGGGGGGGGCGGGAACTACGAGCAGTACTTC.

There are many counts of this clonotype. This chain's CDR3 is CASSRGIQETQYF. CDR3 nucleotides: TGTGCCAGCAGTCGCGGGATCCAAGAGACCCAGTACTTC. This chain connects TRBV6-6 to TRBJ2-5; weak D call: TRBD2 (6 bases). V lost 5 bases, J lost 1 base, and 8 bases lay in between. Germline-derived CDR1 and CDR2 are MNHNY and SVGAGI (reference sequence). The CDR3 is made up of 13 amino acids.

This clonotype came up many times. The rearrangement links TRBV5-1 to TRBJ2-2, with TRBD2 matching 8 bases. V lost 4 bases to trimming and J lost 5 bases; unmatched junction nucleotides: 10. CDR1 is SGHRS, CDR2 YFSETQ, per germline. The CDR3 totals 16 residues. As DNA, the CDR3 is TGCGCCAGCAGCCCCGAGGCGGGGGGACCGACCGGGGAGCTGTTTTTT. It specifies CASSPEAGGPTGELFF.

This clonotype was seen many times. The gene calls are TRBV20-1 and TRBJ2-1; TRBD2 aligns across 9 bases. The CDR3 is made up of 16 amino acids. Germline V gives CDR1 DFQATT, CDR2 SNEGSKA (reference sequence). V shed 0 bases, J shed 8 bases, and the junction held 11 bases outside the gene matches. CDR3 protein: CSARDGGLADNHEQFF. The CDR3 coding sequence is TGCAGTGCTAGAGATGGGGGACTAGCCGACAACCATGAGCAGTTCTTC.

This clonotype was observed at least ten times. The chain employs TRBV5-1 and TRBJ1-4; D gene uncertain. Germline V gene lookup returns CDR1 SGHRS and CDR2 YFSETQ. Trimming left V 0 bases short and J 0 bases short, with 3 bases between. The CDR3 is 14 residues long. The CDR3 protein is CASSLGATNEKLFF. The DNA of the CDR3 is TGCGCCAGCAGCTTGGGGGCAACTAATGAAAAACTGTTTTTT.

CDR3 residues: CASSPGQGAPESPFF. The CDR3 nucleotides read TGTGCCAGCAGCCCAGGACAGGGGGCGCCTGAATCCCCGTTCTTC. This chain links TRBV7-9 with TRBJ2-1; TRBD1 aligns across 11 bases. The CDR3 sequence is 15 residues long. After removal of 5 bases from V and 15 bases from J, the junction contained 15 bases not matched to a gene. Germline assignment: CDR1 SEHNR and CDR2 FQNEAQ (reference sequence). Full variable domain (rest looked up from reference TRBV7-9 and TRBJ2-1): DTGVSQNPRHKITKRGQNVTFRCDPISEHNRLYWYRQTLGQGPEFLTYFQNEAQLEKSRLLSDRFSAERPKGSFSTLEIQRTEQGDSAMYLCASSPGQGAPESPFFGPGTRLTVL.

V and J are TRBV5-1 and TRBJ2-5, with TRBD1 matching over 8 bases. The germline gives CDR1 SGHRS, CDR2 YFSETQ. The CDR3 sequence is 15 residues long. Trimming took 4 bases from V and 4 from J; bases not matched to a gene: 9. CDR3 residues: CASSPLEQGGETQYF. The CDR3 DNA reads TGCGCCAGCAGCCCCCTGGAACAGGGGGGAGAGACCCAGTACTTC.

This clonotype occurred many times. The CDR3, as DNA: TGTGCCAGCAGTTCACAGGGGTACGGCGGGGAGCTGTTTTTT. It is translated as CASSSQGYGGELFF. The V gene is TRBV12-3 or TRBV12-4, the J gene TRBJ2-2; TRBD1 agrees at 7 bases. There are 14 residues in the CDR3. The J segment lost 7 bases and the V segment lost 4 bases, leaving 6 bases of the junction unmatched.

The chain uses TRBV5-6 and TRBJ1-5, with no clear D. V was trimmed by 4 bases and J by 5 bases, leaving 10 bases between them. Germline V gene lookup returns CDR1 SGHDT and CDR2 YYEEEE. The CDR3 spans 13 residues. The chain's CDR3 is CASSLSRDQPQHF. For the CDR3, the DNA is TGTGCCAGCAGCCTGTCGCGGGATCAGCCCCAGCATTTT.